The 23 T cell receptor delta chains below come from one sample, sequenced in a study of γδ T cells in repeated Plasmodium falciparum infection. Vgamma9/Vdelta2+ and Vdelta2-negative gammadelta T cells were flow-sorted from PBMC for bulk sequencing. TCRdb ran CATT on the multiplex PCR reads. This sample has more than 70,000 delta-chain clones, with approximately 1% found just once. The sample was gamma-delta T cells from blood. The receptor set was obtained from a pool of human donors (malaria-infected and uninfected, not separated).

This clone was seen a handful of times. The translation of this DNA and the TCRdb protein of a much larger clone differ at residue 19, probably owing to a read error; the protein shown here is translated from the DNA. The rearrangement joins TRAV36/DV7 to TRDJ1; TRDD2 or TRDD3 may be the D gene (6 bases each). This CDR3 spans 24 amino acids. Germline V lookup: CDR1 VTNFRS, CDR2 LTSSGIE (reference sequence). V shed 0 bases and J shed 4 bases, with 43 bases lying between them. The CDR3 DNA reads as TGTGCTGTGGAGGTTCAGAATCCTACCCCGGCCTTGATGGGGGTCTATATGTACATCGATAAACTCATCTTT. Protein product: CAVEVQNPTPALMGVYMYIDKLIF.

In its sample, this clone was seen a few times. TCRdb's listed protein matches a much larger clone and diverges from this DNA's translation at residue 9, likely through a read error; the protein shown comes from the DNA. This chain uses TRDV1 with TRDJ1; 8 positions match TRDD2. TCRdb offers no J gene call, so here the DNA was matched to germline to obtain one. The V and J ends lost 3 bases and 10 bases, in that order; junction bases with no gene match: 19. This CDR3 spans 17 amino acids. Germline CDR1 TSWWSYY, CDR2 QGS. CDR3 protein: CALGETSYPPQEGGLIF. CDR3 coding DNA: TGTGCTCTTGGGGAGACTTCCTACCCCCCGCAAGAAGGTGGACTCATCTTT.

This clone was recorded at least ten times. TCRdb's entry gives the protein of a much larger clone, which mismatches this DNA's translation at residue 8, likely from a read error; the protein reported here is translated from the DNA. The rearrangement joins TRDV1 to TRDJ2; the D gene is possibly TRDD3 (6 bases). Trimming left V 0 bases short and J 9 bases short, with 26 bases between. Germline CDR1 is TSWWSYY and CDR2 is QGS. This CDR3 spans 19 amino acids. In DNA, the CDR3 is TGTGCTCTTGGGGAACTGGGTACGACCCCCTCGGGGATCGAACCACAACTCTTCTTT. This sequence encodes CALGELGTTPSGIEPQLFF.

As regards this clone: This likely reflects a read error, since a far larger clone is one base away. This specimen includes other DNA sequences encoding the same CDR3. The chain combines TRDV2 with TRDJ1; possible D gene TRDD3, 6 bases. The J gene is absent in TCRdb and was assigned here via DNA matching to germline. Germline-derived CDR1 and CDR2 are GEAIGNYY and EKD. The CDR3 spans 18 residues. With 0 bases removed from V and 3 bases from J, the gap between germline ends came to 22 bases. The CDR3 region is CACDTVGTWGDGADKLIF. The DNA for the CDR3 is TGTGCCTGTGACACCGTGGGTACCTGGGGAGACGGGGCCGATAAACTCATCTTT.

This clone was seen only a few times. The protein TCRdb lists belongs to a much larger clone and differs from this DNA's translation at residue 5, which points to a read error; the protein shown is made from the DNA. V gene TRDV2 combines with J gene TRDJ1; 8 bases agree with TRDD3. CDR3 size: 15 residues. Trimming removed 3 bases from V and 0 bases from J; junction bases left unmatched: 5. Germline values: CDR1 GEAIGNYY, CDR2 EKD. The CDR3 bases are TGTGCCTGTGACGCTGGGGGACCGGACACCGATAAACTCATCTTT. Translation gives CACDAGGPDTDKLIF.

The table lists this clone with a few counts. The amino acid sequence in TCRdb belongs to a much larger clone and departs from this DNA's translation at residue 14, likely a sequencing read error; the sequence shown is translated from the DNA. The chain has TRDV1 and TRDJ1; TRDD3 aligns across 12 bases. No J segment appears in TCRdb, so it was assigned here by matching the sequence to germline. Germline lookup yields CDR1 TSWWSYY and CDR2 QGS. With 0 bases clipped from V and 0 bases from J, the junction kept 17 bases outside the gene matches. The CDR3 consists of 22 residues. The CDR3 bases are TGTGCTCTTGGGGAACTTCCCCCCCCAGTACTGGGGGATACAACGTACACCGATAAACTCATCTTT. Translation gives CALGELPPPVLGDTTYTDKLIF.

Points on this clone: A far bigger clonotype differs at one base, so this is likely a read error. This CDR3 is also generated by other DNA sequences in the sample. V is TRDV2 and J is TRDJ1; 8 bases match TRDD3. Since TCRdb gives no J gene, matching the DNA to germline was used here to assign it. V shed 0 bases and J 8 bases; nucleotides not matched to a gene: 19. The CDR3 loop spans 18 amino acids. Germline V gene sequence: CDR1 GEAIGNYY, CDR2 EKD. The CDR3 DNA is TGTGCCTGTGACACCGTCTTTGCTGGGGGACACCGGGGGGACAAACTCATCTTT. Its protein product is CACDTVFAGGHRGDKLIF.

In its sample, this clone was seen a few times. A read error likely explains this, since a far larger clone differs by one base. Other nucleotide sequences in the sample specify the same CDR3. The J gene is TRDJ3, the V gene TRDV2; D is unclear. Here the J gene was assigned by germline matching of the DNA, as TCRdb has none. Deletions cut 1 base from V and 0 bases from J, with 12 bases between. CDR1 and CDR2 (germline): GEAIGNYY, EKD. This CDR3 contains 18 residues. This CDR3 reads CACDTAVRSSWDTRQMFF. In DNA form, the CDR3 reads TGTGCCTGTGACACTGCGGTCCGAAGCTCCTGGGACACCCGACAGATGTTTTTC.

This clone was found a few times. A much bigger clone sits one base away, suggesting this may be a read error. The CDR3 region is CALGELGEYAGGYAYTDKLTF. CDR3 nucleotides: TGTGCTCTTGGGGAACTTGGGGAGTACGCTGGGGGATACGCGTACACCGATAAACTCACCTTT. TRDV1 is the V gene, and the J gene was not called; the D call in the table, TRDD3, was not verified against the DNA. Germline CDR1 is TSWWSYY and CDR2 is QGS. The CDR3 covers 21 residues.

Only a few counts were recorded for this clone. TCRdb's listed protein matches a much larger clone and diverges from this DNA's translation at residue 4, likely through a read error; the protein shown comes from the DNA. The genes are TRDV2 and TRDJ2, with D tentatively TRDD3 (5 bases). As TCRdb names no J gene, one was assigned here on the basis of a DNA match to germline. The CDR3 is 15 amino acids. The germline CDR1 and CDR2 sequences are GEAIGNYY and EKD. The CDR3 reads CACVTLRGDLAQLFF. In DNA form, the CDR3 reads TGTGCCTGTGTCACCCTTAGGGGAGACCTGGCACAACTCTTCTTT.

The table lists this clone with many counts. TCRdb's listed protein matches a much larger clone and diverges from this DNA's translation at residue 13, likely through a read error; the protein shown comes from the DNA. This sequence joins TRDV1 and TRDJ1; 8 bases line up with TRDD3. V shed 5 bases, J shed 3 bases, and the junction held 17 bases outside the gene matches. The CDR3 has 18 amino acids. Germline loops: CDR1 TSWWSYY, CDR2 QGS. The CDR3 DNA reads TGTGCTCTTGGGACCAGACCCTGGGGGACCCACGAGGCCGATAAACTCATCTTT. Its translation: CALGTRPWGTHEADKLIF.

This clone was counted between two and nine times. It differs at one base from a far larger clone, so likely a read error. This sample also contains other DNA sequences that code for the same CDR3. Here the V gene is TRDV1, but the J gene went uncalled; the D segment call TRDD3 is taken from the table without a DNA check. Germline V lookup: CDR1 TSWWSYY, CDR2 QGS. This CDR3 region has 19 residues. The CDR3 protein is CALGSFIRGFRSYTDKLIF. Here the CDR3 DNA reads TGTGCTCTTGGGTCCTTCATCCGGGGATTCCGATCGTACACCGATAAACTCATCTTC.

Regarding this clone: TCRdb's protein, taken from a much larger clone, differs from this DNA's translation at residue 16, likely owing to a read error; the protein displayed comes from the DNA. DNA for the CDR3: TGTGCTCTTGGGGAACAGCCCTGTACTGGGGGATACGGGGGGGACGCCGATAAACTCATCTTT. Translated, it gives CALGEQPCTGGYGGDADKLIF. V gene TRDV1 combines with J gene TRDJ1; 13 bases map to TRDD3. After removal of 1 base from V and 3 bases from J, the junction contained 17 bases not matched to a gene. The CDR3 has 21 residues. Germline V CDR1 and CDR2: TSWWSYY, QGS.

Details on this clone: The protein given by TCRdb reflects a much larger clone and differs at residue 24 from this DNA's translation, likely from a read error; the protein shown is the DNA's translation. V gene TRDV1 combines with J gene TRDJ1, with 9 bases that match TRDD3. CDR3 size: 30 residues. Trimming cost V 0 bases and J 2 bases; bases outside gene matches: 46. Germline CDR1 and CDR2: TSWWSYY and QGS. The CDR3 coding sequence is TGTGCTCTTGGGGAACTAGGGACCAGGAGAATAAGGTCTACAACAGGTGGGGGATATTCTGGCCCTCTATCTACCGATAAACTCATCTTT. This translates into CALGELGTRRIRSTTGGGYSGPLSTDKLIF.

Note on this clone: The protein TCRdb lists belongs to a much larger clone and differs from this DNA's translation at residue 21, which points to a read error; the protein shown is made from the DNA. The chain carries TRDV2 and TRDJ1, with D possibly matching TRDD2 (9 bases). TCRdb gives no J gene; it was assigned here by matching the DNA to germline. The CDR3 totals 24 residues. From germline, CDR1 is GEAIGNYY and CDR2 EKD. This CDR3 is CACDTVKLGLPTGTGGSLTDRLIF. In DNA, the CDR3 is TGTGCCTGTGACACCGTGAAGCTCGGCCTTCCTACAGGAACTGGGGGTTCTCTCACCGATAGACTCATCTTT.

Regarding this clone: For this DNA, TCRdb reports the protein of a much larger clone, which diverges at residue 6, most likely from a read error; the protein presented here is translated directly from the DNA. The rearrangement joins TRDV2 to TRDJ1; TRDD3 agrees at 7 bases. Matching the DNA to germline supplied the J gene, which TCRdb does not give. Germline assignment: CDR1 GEAIGNYY and CDR2 EKD. CDR3 size: 15 residues. V lost 3 bases to trimming and J lost 8 bases; unmatched junction nucleotides: 14. CDR3 in DNA: TGTGCCTGTGACGGAATAGGGGATAAGGGAGTGAAACTCATCTTT. Translation: CACDGIGDKGVKLIF.

With respect to this clone: A far larger clone is only one base removed, so a read error is likely. Other DNA sequences in this sample translate to the same CDR3. V gene TRDV2 combines with J gene TRDJ1, with D tentatively TRDD3 (5 bases). This CDR3 has 18 residues. Germline-derived CDR1 and CDR2 are GEAIGNYY and EKD. Trimming shortened V by 3 bases and J by 0 bases, and 22 bases separated the two germline ends. The CDR3 loop is CACDAINTGGLYTDKLIF. CDR3 nucleotides: TGTGCCTGTGACGCCATTAATACTGGAGGCCTGTACACCGATAAACTCATCTTT.

This clone was counted a few times. A read error is the likely source, as a far larger clone sits one nucleotide away. Other DNA sequences in the same sample also yield this CDR3. This chain connects TRDV2 to TRDJ1, with 8 bases aligning to TRDD3. The J gene is not listed in TCRdb, so it was assigned here from a DNA match to germline. With 3 bases clipped from V and 1 base from J, the junction kept 18 bases outside the gene matches. Germline CDR1 reads GEAIGNYY; CDR2 reads EKD. The CDR3 length is 19 residues. DNA of the CDR3: TGTGCCTGTGACCCTACTGGGGGCCCTCGGAGCTCTCGCACCGATAAACTCATCTTT. Translation: CACDPTGGPRSSRTDKLIF.

Notes on this clone: The protein TCRdb gives is from a much larger clone and does not agree with this DNA's translation at residue 12, likely a read error; the protein shown here comes from the DNA. The chain recombines TRDV2 with TRDJ1, with 13 bases that match TRDD3. The J gene was not available in TCRdb and was assigned here by matching the DNA to germline segments. V dropped 2 bases and J dropped 1; count of bases not matched to a gene: 9. The CDR3 totals 18 residues. Germline V gene data show CDR1 as GEAIGNYY and CDR2 as EKD. CDR3 DNA: TGTGCCTGTGACAGCTTACTGGGGGATACGGAAGTCACCGATAAACTCATCTTT. It codes for CACDSLLGDTEVTDKLIF.

The table lists this clone with a few counts. With a far larger clone one base away, a read error is the likely cause. The same CDR3 is also encoded by other DNA sequences in this sample. V gene TRDV2 combines with J gene TRDJ1; 13 nucleotides line up with TRDD3. TCRdb is silent on the J gene; assignment here came from matching the DNA to germline. Germline V CDR1 and CDR2: GEAIGNYY, EKD. CDR3 length equals 19 residues. CDR3 sequence: CACDTVLLGDTLYSDKLIF. The CDR3 nucleotides are TGTGCCTGTGACACGGTACTACTGGGGGATACGCTGTACTCCGACAAACTCATCTTT.

The sample holds a few counts of this clone. Here the CDR3 DNA reads TGTGCCTGTGTTGGACTGGGGGACCCCTCCACCGATAAACTCATCTTT. This translates into CACVGLGDPSTDKLIF. The gene calls are TRDV2 and TRDJ1, with 9 bases fitting TRDD3. Germline matching of the DNA provided the J gene here, since TCRdb leaves it blank. J lost 1 base, V lost 5 bases, and 10 bases had no gene match. This CDR3 is built from 16 residues. Germline values: CDR1 GEAIGNYY, CDR2 EKD.

To note about this clone: This DNA translates differently at residue 4 from the TCRdb protein, which is that of a much larger clone; a read error is likely, and the protein shown is the DNA's own translation. V gene TRDV2 combines with J gene TRDJ1; D ambiguous. The J gene, left out of TCRdb, was set here by checking the DNA against germline. Germline CDR1 is GEAIGNYY and CDR2 is EKD. This CDR3 has 15 residues. Here the CDR3 DNA reads TGTGCCTGTGTCACCGTAGTACCAGACACCGATAAACTCATCTTT. Amino acids: CACVTVVPDTDKLIF.

About this clone itself: The translation of this DNA and the TCRdb protein of a much larger clone differ at residue 4, probably owing to a read error; the protein shown here is translated from the DNA. The chain employs TRDV2 and TRDJ1; 8 bases match TRDD3. TCRdb is silent on the J gene; assignment here came from matching the DNA to germline. The CDR3 length is 19 residues. Germline CDR1 and CDR2: GEAIGNYY and EKD. Trimming took 5 bases from V and 0 from J; bases not matched to a gene: 19. The CDR3 DNA sequence: TGTGCCTGTGGCACACGGGAAGTAAGTACTGGGGGGTACACCGATAAACTCATCTTT. As protein: CACGTREVSTGGYTDKLIF.